This record looks at one T cell receptor (beta chain) sequence and its context. TCRdb re-called the RT-PCR reads with MiXCR, one entry per CDR3 protein. Of more than 500,000 distinct CDR3 sequences detected, 10% to 12% appear once; the ten largest clones hold 9.5% to 11%. This specimen comes from a study of response to subunit inactivated influenza vaccine. Germline CDR1 GTSNPN, CDR2 SVGIG (reference sequence). CDR3 length: 19 residues. Trimming took 2 bases from V and 0 from J; bases not matched to a gene: 12. This sample also belongs to another study, concerning T cells expressing NK-cell markers. That source notes: For TCR beta, cDNA was produced by 5'RACE template switching with UMIs. Among the experiments, several used an anti-gamma-delta TCR antibody to restrict sorting to alpha-beta TCR T cells. Of the CD8+ T cell pool in roughly 6 donors, roughly 1.0-8% was accounted for by dominant NKG2C+ clonotypes.

Sequenced material: PBMCs from blood, taken on the day of vaccination. The sequence derives from a man aged 45-65 years who received an inactivated influenza vaccine. V is TRBV30 and J is TRBJ2-1, with TRBD2 identical over 11 bases. Here the CDR3 reads CAWSSPPPGLADSYNEQFF. The CDR3 DNA is TGTGCCTGGAGTTCCCCTCCGCCGGGACTAGCGGACTCCTACAATGAGCAGTTCTTC. Complete variable domain (other parts from reference TRBV30 and TRBJ2-1): SQTIHQWPATLVQPVGSPLSLECTVEGTSNPNLYWYRQAAGRGLQLLFYSVGIGQISSEVPQNLSASRPQDRQFILSSKKLLLSDSGFYLCAWSSPPPGLADSYNEQFFGPGTRLTVL.